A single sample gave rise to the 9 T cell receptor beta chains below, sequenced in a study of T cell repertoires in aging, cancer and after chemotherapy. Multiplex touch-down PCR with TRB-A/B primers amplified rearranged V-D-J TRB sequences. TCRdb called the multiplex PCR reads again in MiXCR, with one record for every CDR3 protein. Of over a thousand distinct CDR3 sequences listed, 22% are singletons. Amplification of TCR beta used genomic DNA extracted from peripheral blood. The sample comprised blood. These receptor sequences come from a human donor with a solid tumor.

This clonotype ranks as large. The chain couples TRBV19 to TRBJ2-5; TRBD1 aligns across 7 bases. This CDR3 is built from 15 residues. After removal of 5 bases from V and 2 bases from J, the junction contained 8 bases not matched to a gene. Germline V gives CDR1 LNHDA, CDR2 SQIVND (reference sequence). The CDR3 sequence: CASSGTGTEQETQYF. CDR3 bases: TGTGCCAGTAGTGGCACCGGGACAGAACAAGAGACCCAGTACTTC.

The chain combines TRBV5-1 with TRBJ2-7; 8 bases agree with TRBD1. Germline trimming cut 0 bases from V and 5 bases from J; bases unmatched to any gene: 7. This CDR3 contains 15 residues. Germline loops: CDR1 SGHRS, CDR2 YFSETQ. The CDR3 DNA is TGCGCCAGCAGCTTGGTAACGACAGGGGCCGACGAGCAGTACTTC. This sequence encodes CASSLVTTGADEQYF.

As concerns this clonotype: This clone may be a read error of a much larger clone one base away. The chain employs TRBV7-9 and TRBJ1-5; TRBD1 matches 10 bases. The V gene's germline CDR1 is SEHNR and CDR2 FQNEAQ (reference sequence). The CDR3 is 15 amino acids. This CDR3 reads CASRLGTGENQPQHF. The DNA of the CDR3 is TGTGCCAGCAGGTTAGGGACAGGGGAGAATCAGCCCCAGCATTTT.

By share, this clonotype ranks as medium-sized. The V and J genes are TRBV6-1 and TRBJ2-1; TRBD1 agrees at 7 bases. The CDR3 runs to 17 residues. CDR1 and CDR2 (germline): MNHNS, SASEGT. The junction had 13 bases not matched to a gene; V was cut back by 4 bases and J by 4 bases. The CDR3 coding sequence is TGTGCCAGCAGTGTAAACCCCCGGGACAGCATTTACAATGAGCAGTTCTTC. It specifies CASSVNPRDSIYNEQFF.

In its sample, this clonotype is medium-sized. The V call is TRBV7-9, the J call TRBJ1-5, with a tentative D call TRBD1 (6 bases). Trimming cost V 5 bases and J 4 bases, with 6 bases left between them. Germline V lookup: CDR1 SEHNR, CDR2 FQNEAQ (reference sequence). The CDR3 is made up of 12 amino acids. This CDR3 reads CASSTGNQPQHF. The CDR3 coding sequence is TGTGCCAGCAGCACAGGGAATCAGCCCCAGCATTTT. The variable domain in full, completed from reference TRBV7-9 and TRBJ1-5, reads DTGVSQNPRHKITKRGQNVTFRCDPISEHNRLYWYRQTLGQGPEFLTYFQNEAQLEKSRLLSDRFSAERPKGSFSTLEIQRTEQGDSAMYLCASSTGNQPQHFGDGTRLSIL.

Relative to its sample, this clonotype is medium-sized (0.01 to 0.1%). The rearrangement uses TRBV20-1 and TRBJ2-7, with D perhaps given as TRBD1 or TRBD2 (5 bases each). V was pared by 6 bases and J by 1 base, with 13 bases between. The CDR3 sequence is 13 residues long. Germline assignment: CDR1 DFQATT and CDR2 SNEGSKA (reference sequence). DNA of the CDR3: TGCAGTGCCAATCCCGGGGCGTCCTACGAGCAGTACTTC. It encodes CSANPGASYEQYF.

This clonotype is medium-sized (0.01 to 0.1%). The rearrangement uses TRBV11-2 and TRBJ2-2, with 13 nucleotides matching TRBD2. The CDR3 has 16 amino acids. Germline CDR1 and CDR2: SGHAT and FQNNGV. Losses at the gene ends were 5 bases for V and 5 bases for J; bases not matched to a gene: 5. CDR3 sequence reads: CASSGGTSGATGELFF. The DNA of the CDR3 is TGTGCCAGCAGCGGGGGGACTAGCGGGGCTACCGGGGAGCTGTTTTTT.

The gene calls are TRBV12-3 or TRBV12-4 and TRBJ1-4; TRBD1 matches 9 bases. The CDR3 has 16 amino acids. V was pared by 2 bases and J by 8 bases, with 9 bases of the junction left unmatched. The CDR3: CASSLYGTGMREKLFF. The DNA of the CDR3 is TGTGCCAGCAGTTTATACGGGACAGGGATGCGCGAAAAACTGTTTTTT.

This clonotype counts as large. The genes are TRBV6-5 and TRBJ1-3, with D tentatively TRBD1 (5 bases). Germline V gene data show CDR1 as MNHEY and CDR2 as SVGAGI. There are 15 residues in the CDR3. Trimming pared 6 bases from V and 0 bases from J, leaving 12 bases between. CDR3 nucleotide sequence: TGTGCCAGCAGCCAGGGTGCTGCCTCTGGAAACACCATATATTTT. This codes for CASSQGAASGNTIYF.